What follows describes a single TCR beta chain. Germline V gene lookup returns CDR1 SNHLY and CDR2 FYNNEI. CDR3 size: 18 residues. Trimming removed 6 bases from V and 4 bases from J; junction bases left unmatched: 17. Sequencing was performed with immunoSEQ multiplex PCR; in TCRdb, only in-frame clones are kept and a portion is missing. The sample includes a few hundred thousand clones, about 89% of them seen just once. The sample belongs to a study of blood T cell repertoires in COVID-19. About the study: Samples came from the United States, Italy and Spain, spanning acute and convalescent COVID-19.

The sequenced sample was peripheral blood. The chain has TRBV2 and TRBJ2-3; 9 bases agree with TRBD1. The TCR comes from a woman aged 25 to 39 with COVID-19, enrolled during active disease. The DNA of the CDR3 is TGTGCCAGCAGCGCCACAGGGGGCGAAGCGGGCGGCCCAGATACGCAGTATTTT. Translated: CASSATGGEAGGPDTQYF.